The clone carrying this T cell receptor beta chain was observed at least ten times. One end of the junction is discordant with germline, which a read error may explain. The CDR3 runs 12 residues. The data originate from a study of early T cells in non-severe SARS-CoV-2 infection. TCRdb redid the calling of the 5' RACE reads with MiXCR, one entry per CDR3 protein. The sample holds tens of thousands of distinct CDR3 sequences, roughly 13% seen once. The TCR was taken from an adult who was a healthcare worker with PCR-confirmed SARS-CoV-2 infection or an uninfected control (not recorded which). The chain uses TRBV12-3 or TRBV12-4 and TRBJ2-7; 9 positions match TRBD2. Material: whole blood. The CDR3 nucleotides are TGTGCCAGCGGACAGAGCGGGAGGTCTGATCGGTTC. The encoded protein is CASGQSGRSDRF.